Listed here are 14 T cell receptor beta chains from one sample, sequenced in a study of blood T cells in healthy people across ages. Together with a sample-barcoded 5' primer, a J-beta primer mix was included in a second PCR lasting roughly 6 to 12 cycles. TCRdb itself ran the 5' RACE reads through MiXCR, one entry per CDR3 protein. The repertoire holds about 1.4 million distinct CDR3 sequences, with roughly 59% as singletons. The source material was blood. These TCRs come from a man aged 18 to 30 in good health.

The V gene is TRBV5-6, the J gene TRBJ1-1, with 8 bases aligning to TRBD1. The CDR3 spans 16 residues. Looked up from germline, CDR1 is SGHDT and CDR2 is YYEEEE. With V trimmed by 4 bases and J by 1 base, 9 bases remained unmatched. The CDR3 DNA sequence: TGTGCCAGCAGCATAGACAGGACAGGGCGGAACACTGAAGCTTTCTTT. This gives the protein CASSIDRTGRNTEAFF.

As DNA, the CDR3 is TGTGCCAGCAGTTTTACTAGCGGGGACTTGGATACGCAGTATTTT. Translation gives CASSFTSGDLDTQYF. The V call is TRBV27, the J call TRBJ2-3; 10 bases agree with TRBD2. Germline CDR1 is MNHEY and CDR2 is SMNVEV (reference sequence). The CDR3 has 15 residues. The J segment lost 6 bases and the V segment lost 3 bases, leaving 6 bases of the junction unmatched.

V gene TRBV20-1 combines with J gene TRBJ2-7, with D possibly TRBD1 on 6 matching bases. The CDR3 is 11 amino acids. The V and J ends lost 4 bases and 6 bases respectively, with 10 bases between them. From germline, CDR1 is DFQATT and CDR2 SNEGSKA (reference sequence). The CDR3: CSATTGIEQYF. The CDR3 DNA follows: TGCAGTGCTACTACAGGGATCGAGCAGTACTTC.

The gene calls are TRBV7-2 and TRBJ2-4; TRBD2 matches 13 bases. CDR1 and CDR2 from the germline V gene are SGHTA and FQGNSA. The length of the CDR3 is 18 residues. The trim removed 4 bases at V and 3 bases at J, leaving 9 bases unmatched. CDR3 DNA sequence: TGTGCCAGCAGCTCCGGGACTAGCGGGACCGGGATCAAAAACATTCAGTACTTC. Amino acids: CASSSGTSGTGIKNIQYF.

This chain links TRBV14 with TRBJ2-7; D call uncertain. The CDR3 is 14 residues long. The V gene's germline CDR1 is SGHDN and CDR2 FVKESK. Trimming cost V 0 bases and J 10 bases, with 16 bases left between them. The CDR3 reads CASSQESGVRRQYF. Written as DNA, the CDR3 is TGTGCCAGCAGCCAAGAGAGTGGGGTCAGAAGACAGTACTTC.

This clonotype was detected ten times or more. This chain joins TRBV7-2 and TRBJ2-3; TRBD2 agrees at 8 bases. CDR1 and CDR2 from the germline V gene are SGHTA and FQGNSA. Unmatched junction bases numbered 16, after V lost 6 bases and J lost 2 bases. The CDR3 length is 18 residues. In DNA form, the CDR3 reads TGTGCCAGCAGACAAAGGGGTGCGGGGGGCCTGATCACAGATACGCAGTATTTT. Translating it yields CASRQRGAGGLITDTQYF.

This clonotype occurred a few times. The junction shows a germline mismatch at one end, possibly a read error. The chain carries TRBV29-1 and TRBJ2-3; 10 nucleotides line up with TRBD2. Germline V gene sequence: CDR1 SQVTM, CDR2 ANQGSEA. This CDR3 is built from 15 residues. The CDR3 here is CSAEGGLAARARSYF. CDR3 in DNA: TGCAGCGCTGAAGGAGGACTAGCGGCCAGGGCGCGGTCGTATTTT.

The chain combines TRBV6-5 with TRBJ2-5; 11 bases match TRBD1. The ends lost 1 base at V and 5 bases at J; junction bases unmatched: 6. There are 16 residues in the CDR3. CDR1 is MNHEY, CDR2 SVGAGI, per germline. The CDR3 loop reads CASSYLDRGRRETQYF. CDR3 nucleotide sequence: TGTGCCAGCAGTTACTTGGACAGGGGGCGGCGGGAGACCCAGTACTTC.

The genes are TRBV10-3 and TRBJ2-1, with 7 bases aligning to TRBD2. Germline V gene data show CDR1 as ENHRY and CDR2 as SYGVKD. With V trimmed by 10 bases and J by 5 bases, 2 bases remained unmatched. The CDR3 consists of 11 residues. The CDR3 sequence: CATGGNNEQFF. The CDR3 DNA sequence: TGTGCCACCGGGGGGAACAATGAGCAGTTCTTC.

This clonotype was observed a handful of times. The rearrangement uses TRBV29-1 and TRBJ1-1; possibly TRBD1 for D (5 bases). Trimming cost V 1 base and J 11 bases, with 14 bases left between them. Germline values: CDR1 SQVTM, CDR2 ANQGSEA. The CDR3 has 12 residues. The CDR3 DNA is TGCAGCGTTGAAGGCCTGACAGCGCAGGCTTTCTTT. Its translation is CSVEGLTAQAFF.

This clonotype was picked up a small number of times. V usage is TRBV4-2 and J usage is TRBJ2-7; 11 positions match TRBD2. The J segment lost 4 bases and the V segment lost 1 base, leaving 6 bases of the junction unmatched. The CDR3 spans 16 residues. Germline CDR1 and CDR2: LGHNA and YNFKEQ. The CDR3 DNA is TGTGCCAGCAGCCAAGCCGCTAGCGGGAGGACTTACGAGCAGTACTTC. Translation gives CASSQAASGRTYEQYF.

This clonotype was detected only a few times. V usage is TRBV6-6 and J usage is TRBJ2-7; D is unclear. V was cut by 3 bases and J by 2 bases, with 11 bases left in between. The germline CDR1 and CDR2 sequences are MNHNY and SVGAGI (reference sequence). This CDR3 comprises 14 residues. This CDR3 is CASSYLNRPYEQYF. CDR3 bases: TGTGCCAGCAGTTATCTCAATAGGCCCTACGAGCAGTACTTC.

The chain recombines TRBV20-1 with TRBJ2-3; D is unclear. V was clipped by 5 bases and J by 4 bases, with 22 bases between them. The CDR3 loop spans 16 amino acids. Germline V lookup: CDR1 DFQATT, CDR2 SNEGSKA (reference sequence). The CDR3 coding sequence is TGCAGTGCTCCTCCCGGGTCGAATCGGGTCCCAGATACGCAGTATTTT. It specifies CSAPPGSNRVPDTQYF.

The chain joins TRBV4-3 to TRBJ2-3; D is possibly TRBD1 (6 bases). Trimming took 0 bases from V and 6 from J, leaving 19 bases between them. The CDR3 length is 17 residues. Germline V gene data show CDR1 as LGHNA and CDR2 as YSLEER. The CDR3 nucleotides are TGCGCCAGCAGCCAAGAGGGGCCGGGACACAATGTGGATACGCAGTATTTT. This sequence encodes CASSQEGPGHNVDTQYF.